This TCR beta chain was observed in a study of blood T cell repertoires in COVID-19. As for the study in general: Spain, Italy and the United States supplied samples that represented acute and convalescent COVID-19.

In the original workflow: Estimated nucleated cell counts came from reference gene primer amplification. Method: immunoSEQ multiplex PCR; TCRdb's copy keeps in-frame clones and lacks some. The DNA was the basis for D and trimming; V, J and clone size are from that table. The table lists over 200,000 clones, 85% to 90% of them singletons. Followed over time, Seattle patients had been enrolled while infection was active. CDR1 and CDR2 (germline): SGHRS, YFSETQ. V was clipped by 4 bases and J by 3 bases; unmatched bases: 8. The CDR3 is made up of 17 amino acids. The chain recombines TRBV5-1 with TRBJ2-5, with 14 positions matching TRBD2. Material: peripheral blood. This clonotype was obtained from a man aged 50-60 years with COVID-19, enrolled during active disease. In DNA form, the CDR3 reads TGCGCCAGCAGCAGCGGACTAGCGGGAGGTTGGGAAGAGACCCAGTACTTC. Its translation: CASSSGLAGGWEETQYF.